The clone carrying this T cell receptor beta chain was seen a handful of times. This specimen comes from a study of Graves' ophthalmopathy and Graves' hyperthyroidism. The V gene end was trimmed by 4 bases and the J gene end by 6 bases; junction bases not matched to a gene: 5. Germline V gene sequence: CDR1 SGHTA, CDR2 FQGNSA. This CDR3 spans 14 amino acids. The TCR beta CDR3 regions underwent amplification from RNA transcripts. HTBI primers served in a first-round RT-PCR, which a second-round multiplex PCR followed. TCRdb reanalysed the multiplex PCR reads using MiXCR and keeps one entry per CDR3 protein. The sample has roughly 350,000 distinct CDR3 sequences, roughly 17% seen once.

This TCR came from an adult woman with stable Graves' hyperthyroidism. The sample taken for sequencing was peripheral blood. The gene calls are TRBV7-2 and TRBJ2-1; 8 bases are shared with TRBD2. CDR3 DNA sequence: TGTGCCAGCAGCTCTCTGGGACTAGTCAATGAGCAGTTCTTC. Its protein is CASSSLGLVNEQFF.